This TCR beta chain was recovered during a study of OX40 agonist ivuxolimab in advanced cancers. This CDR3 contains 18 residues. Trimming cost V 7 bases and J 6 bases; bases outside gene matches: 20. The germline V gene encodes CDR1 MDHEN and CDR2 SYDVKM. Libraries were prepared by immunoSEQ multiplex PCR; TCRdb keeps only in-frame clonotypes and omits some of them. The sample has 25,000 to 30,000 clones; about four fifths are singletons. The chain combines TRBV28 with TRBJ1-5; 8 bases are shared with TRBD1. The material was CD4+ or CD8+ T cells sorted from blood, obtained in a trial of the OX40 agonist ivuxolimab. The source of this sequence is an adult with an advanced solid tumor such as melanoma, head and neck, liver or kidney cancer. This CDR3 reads CASNPLIRDRGGGQPQHF. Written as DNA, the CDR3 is TGTGCCAGCAACCCTTTAATACGAGACAGGGGAGGGGGTCAGCCCCAGCATTTT.